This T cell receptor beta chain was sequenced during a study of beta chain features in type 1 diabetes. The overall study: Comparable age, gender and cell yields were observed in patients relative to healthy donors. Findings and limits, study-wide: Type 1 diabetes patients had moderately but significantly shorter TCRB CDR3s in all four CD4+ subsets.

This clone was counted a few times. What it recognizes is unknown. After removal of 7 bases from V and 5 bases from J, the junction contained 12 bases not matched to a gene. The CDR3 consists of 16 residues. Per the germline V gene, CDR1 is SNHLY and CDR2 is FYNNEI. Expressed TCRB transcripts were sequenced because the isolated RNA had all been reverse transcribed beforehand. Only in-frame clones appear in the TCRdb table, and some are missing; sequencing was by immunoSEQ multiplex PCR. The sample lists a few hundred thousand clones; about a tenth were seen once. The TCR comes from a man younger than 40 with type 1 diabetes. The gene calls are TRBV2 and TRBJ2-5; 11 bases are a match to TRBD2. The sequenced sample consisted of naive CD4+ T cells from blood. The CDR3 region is CASILRLAGLGETQYF. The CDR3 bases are TGTGCCAGCATCCTAAGACTAGCGGGGTTGGGGGAGACCCAGTACTTC.